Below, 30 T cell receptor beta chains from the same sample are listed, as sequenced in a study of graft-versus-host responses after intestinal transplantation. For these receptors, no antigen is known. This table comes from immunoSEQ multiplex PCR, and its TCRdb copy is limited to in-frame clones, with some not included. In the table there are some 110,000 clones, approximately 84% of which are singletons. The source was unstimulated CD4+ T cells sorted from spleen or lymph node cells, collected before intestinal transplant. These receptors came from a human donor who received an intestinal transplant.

CDR3 residues: CASSLPTGTGTYEQYF. For the CDR3, the DNA is TGCGCCAGCAGCTTGCCCACCGGGACAGGCACCTACGAGCAGTACTTC. The chain is built from TRBV5-1 and TRBJ2-7, with 8 bases matching TRBD1. The V and J ends lost 1 base and 2 bases, in that order; junction bases with no gene match: 8. CDR1 is SGHRS, CDR2 YFSETQ, per germline. This CDR3 contains 16 residues.

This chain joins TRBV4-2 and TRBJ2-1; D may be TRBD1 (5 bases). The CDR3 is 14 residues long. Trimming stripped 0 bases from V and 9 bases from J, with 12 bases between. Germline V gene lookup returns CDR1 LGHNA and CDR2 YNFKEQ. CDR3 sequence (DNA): TGTGCCAGCAGCCAAGAGGGGCGCTTTGGTGAGCAGTTCTTC. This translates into CASSQEGRFGEQFF.

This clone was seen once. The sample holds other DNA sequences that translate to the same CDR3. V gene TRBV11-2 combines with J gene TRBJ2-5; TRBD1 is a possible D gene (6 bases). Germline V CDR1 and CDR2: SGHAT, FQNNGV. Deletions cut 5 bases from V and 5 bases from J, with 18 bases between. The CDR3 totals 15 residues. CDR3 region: CASSQGTSRVETQYF. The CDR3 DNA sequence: TGTGCCAGCAGCCAGGGGACCAGCCGGGTGGAGACCCAGTACTTC.

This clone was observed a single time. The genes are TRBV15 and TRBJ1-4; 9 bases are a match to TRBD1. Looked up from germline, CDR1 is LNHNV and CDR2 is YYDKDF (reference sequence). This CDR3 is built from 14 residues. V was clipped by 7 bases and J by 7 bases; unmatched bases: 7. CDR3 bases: TGTGCCACCAAACCCGGGACAGGGAGTGAAAAACTGTTTTTT. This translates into CATKPGTGSEKLFF.

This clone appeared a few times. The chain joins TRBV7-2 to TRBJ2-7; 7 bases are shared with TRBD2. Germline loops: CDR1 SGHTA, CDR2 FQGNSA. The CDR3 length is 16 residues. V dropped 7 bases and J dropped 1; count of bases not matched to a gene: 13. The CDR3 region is CASTGEGRRSSYEQYF. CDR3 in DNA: TGTGCCAGCACGGGGGAGGGGCGGCGGTCTTCCTACGAGCAGTACTTC.

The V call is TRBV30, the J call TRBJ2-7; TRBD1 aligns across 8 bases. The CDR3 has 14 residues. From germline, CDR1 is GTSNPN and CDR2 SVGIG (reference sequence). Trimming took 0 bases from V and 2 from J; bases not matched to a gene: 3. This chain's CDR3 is CAWSVWTGTYEQYF. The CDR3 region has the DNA TGTGCCTGGAGTGTATGGACAGGGACCTACGAGCAGTACTTC.

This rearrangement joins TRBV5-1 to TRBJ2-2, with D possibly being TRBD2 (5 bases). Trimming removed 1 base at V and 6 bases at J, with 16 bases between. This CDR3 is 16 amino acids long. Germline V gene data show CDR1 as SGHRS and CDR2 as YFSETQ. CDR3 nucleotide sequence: TGCGCCAGCAGCTTGCAAGGGAGTCGGTTATCCGGGGAGCTGTTTTTT. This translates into CASSLQGSRLSGELFF.

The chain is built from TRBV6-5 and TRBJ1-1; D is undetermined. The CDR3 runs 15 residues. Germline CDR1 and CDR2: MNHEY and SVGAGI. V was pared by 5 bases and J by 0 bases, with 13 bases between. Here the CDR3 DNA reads TGTGCCAGCAGTACCGGACGGAGACTGAACACTGAAGCTTTCTTT. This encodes CASSTGRRLNTEAFF.

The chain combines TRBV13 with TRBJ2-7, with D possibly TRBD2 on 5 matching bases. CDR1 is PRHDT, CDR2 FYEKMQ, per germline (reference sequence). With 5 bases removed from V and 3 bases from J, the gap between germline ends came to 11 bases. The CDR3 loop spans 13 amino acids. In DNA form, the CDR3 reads TGTGCCAGCAGCCGACGGGATTTCTACGAGCAGTACTTC. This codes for CASSRRDFYEQYF.

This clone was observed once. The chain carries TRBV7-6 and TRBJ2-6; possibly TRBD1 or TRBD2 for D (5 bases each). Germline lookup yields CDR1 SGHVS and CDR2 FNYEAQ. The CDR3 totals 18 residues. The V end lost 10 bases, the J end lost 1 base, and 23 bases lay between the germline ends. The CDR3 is CAIQDLGPITSGANVLTF. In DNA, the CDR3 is TGTGCCATACAGGACCTGGGACCGATAACTTCTGGGGCCAACGTCCTGACTTTC.

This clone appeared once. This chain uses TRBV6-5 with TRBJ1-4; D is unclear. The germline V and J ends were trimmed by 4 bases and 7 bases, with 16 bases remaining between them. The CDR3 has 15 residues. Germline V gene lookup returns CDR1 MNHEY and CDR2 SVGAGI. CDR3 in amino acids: CASSSGTLRSEKLFF. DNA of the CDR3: TGTGCCAGCAGTTCGGGAACTCTACGGAGTGAAAAACTGTTTTTT.

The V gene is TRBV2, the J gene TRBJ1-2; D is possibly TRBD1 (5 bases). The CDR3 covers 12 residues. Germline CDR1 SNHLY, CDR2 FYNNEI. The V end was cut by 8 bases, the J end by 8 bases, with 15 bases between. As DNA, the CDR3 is TGTGCCAGCTCGCGGGGCACTGAGGGCTACACCTTC. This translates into CASSRGTEGYTF.

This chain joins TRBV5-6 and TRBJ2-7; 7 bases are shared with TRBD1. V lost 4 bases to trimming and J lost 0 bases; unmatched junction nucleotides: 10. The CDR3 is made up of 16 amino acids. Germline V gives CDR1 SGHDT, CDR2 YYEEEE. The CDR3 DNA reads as TGTGCCAGCAGCGACCCGATAACAGGGGACTCCTACGAGCAGTACTTC. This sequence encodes CASSDPITGDSYEQYF.

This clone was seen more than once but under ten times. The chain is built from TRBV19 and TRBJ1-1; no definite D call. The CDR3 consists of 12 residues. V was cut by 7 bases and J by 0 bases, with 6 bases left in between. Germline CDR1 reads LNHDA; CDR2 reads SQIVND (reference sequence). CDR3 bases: TGTGCCAGTATTGACTTGAACACTGAAGCTTTCTTT. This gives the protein CASIDLNTEAFF.

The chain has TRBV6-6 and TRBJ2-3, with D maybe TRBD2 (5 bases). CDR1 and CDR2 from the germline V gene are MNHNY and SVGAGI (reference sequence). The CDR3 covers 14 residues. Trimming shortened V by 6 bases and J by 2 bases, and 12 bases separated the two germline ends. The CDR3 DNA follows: TGTGCCAGCAGCAAACCGACTATCACAGATACGCAGTATTTT. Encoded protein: CASSKPTITDTQYF.

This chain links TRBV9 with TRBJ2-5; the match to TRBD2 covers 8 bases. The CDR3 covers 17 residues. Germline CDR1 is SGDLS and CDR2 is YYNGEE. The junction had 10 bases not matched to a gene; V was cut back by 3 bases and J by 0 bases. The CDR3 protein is CASSALSSSGYQETQYF. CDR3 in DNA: TGTGCCAGCAGCGCTCTTTCGTCTAGCGGGTACCAAGAGACCCAGTACTTC.

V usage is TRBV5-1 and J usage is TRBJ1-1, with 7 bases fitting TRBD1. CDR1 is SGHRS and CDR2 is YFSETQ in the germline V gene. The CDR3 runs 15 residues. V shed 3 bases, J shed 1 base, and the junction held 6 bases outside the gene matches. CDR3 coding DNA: TGCGCCAGCAGCTCCGTAGGGACAGCGAACACTGAAGCTTTCTTT. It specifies CASSSVGTANTEAFF.

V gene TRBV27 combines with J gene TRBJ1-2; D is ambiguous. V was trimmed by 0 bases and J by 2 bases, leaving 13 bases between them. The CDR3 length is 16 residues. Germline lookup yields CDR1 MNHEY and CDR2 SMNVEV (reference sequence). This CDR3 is CASSLSAPWQNYGYTF. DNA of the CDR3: TGTGCCAGCAGTTTATCGGCCCCATGGCAGAACTATGGCTACACCTTC.

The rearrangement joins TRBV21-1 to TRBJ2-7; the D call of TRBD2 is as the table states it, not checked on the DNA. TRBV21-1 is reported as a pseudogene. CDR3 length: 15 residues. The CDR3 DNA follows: TGTGCCAGCAGCACACCCCCGGACTATTTCTACGAGCAGTACTTC. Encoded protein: CASSTPPDYFYEQYF.

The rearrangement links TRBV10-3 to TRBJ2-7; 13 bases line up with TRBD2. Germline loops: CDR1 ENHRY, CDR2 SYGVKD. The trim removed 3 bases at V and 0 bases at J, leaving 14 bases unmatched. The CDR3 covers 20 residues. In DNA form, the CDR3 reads TGTGCCATCAGTGACCCATTTCAGACGGGACTAGCGGGGACCTCCTACGAGCAGTACTTC. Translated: CAISDPFQTGLAGTSYEQYF.

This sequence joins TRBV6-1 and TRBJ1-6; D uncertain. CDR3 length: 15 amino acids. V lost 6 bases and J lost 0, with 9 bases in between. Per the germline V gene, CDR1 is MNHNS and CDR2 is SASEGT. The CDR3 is CASRDMSSYNSPLHF. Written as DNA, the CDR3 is TGTGCCAGCAGGGATATGAGCTCCTATAATTCACCCCTCCACTTT.

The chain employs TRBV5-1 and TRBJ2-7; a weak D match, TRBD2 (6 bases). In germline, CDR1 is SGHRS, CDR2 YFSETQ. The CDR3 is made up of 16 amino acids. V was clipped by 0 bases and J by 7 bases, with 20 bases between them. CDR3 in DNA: TGCGCCAGCAGCTTGGTATCGGGACGGGGGAGTGTGGAGCAGTACTTC. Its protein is CASSLVSGRGSVEQYF.

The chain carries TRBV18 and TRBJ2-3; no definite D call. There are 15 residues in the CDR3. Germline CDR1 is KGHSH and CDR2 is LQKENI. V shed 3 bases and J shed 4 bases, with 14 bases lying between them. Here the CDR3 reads CASSPFEGLADTQYF. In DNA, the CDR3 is TGTGCCAGCTCACCTTTTGAAGGGTTGGCAGATACGCAGTATTTT.

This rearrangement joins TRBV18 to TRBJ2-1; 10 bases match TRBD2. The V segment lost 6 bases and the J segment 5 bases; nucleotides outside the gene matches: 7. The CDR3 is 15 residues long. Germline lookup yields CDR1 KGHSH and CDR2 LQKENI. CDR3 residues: CASSRRTSGHNEQFF. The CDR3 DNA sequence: TGTGCCAGCTCCCGGAGGACTAGCGGACACAATGAGCAGTTCTTC.

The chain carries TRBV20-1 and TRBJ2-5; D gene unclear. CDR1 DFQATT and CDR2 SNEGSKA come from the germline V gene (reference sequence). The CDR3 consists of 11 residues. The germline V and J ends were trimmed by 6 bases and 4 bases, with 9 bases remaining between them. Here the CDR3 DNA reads TGCAGTGCCCCGTTTGCAGAGACCCAGTACTTC. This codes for CSAPFAETQYF.

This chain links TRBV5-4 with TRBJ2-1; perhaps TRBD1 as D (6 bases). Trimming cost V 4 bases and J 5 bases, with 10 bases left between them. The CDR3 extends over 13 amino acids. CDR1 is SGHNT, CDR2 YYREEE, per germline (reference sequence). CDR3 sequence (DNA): TGTGCCAGCAGCCCCCAGGGGAACAATGAGCAGTTCTTC. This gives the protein CASSPQGNNEQFF. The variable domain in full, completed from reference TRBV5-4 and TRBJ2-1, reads ETGVTQSPTHLIKTRGQQVTLRCSSQSGHNTVSWYQQALGQGPQFIFQYYREEENGRGNFPPRFSGLQFPNYSSELNVNALELDDSALYLCASSPQGNNEQFFGPGTRLTVL.

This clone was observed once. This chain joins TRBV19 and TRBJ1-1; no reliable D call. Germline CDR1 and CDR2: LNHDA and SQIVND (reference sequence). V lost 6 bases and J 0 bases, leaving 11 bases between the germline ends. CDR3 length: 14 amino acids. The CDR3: CASSLSRMNTEAFF. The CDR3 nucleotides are TGTGCCAGTAGCCTCTCTCGGATGAACACTGAAGCTTTCTTT.

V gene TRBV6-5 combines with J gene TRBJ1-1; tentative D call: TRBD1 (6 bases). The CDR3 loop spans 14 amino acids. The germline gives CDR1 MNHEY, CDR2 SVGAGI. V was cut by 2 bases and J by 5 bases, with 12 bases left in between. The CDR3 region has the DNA TGTGCCAGCAGTTACGGAGGGGGGGAGACTGAAGCTTTCTTT. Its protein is CASSYGGGETEAFF.

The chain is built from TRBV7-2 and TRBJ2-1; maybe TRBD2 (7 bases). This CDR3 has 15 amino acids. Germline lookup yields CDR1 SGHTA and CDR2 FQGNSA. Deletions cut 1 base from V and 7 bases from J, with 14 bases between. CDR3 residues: CASSLVGGAGNEQFF. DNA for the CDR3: TGTGCCAGCAGCTTAGTGGGGGGGGCCGGGAATGAGCAGTTCTTC.

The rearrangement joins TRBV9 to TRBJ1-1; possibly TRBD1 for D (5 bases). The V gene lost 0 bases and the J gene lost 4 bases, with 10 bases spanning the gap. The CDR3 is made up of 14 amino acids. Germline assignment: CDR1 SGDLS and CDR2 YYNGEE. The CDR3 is CASSVVAGGTEAFF. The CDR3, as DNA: TGTGCCAGCAGCGTAGTTGCGGGGGGCACTGAAGCTTTCTTT. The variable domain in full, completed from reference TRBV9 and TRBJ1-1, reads DSGVTQTPKHLITATGQRVTLRCSPRSGDLSVYWYQQSLDQGLQFLIQYYNGEERAKGNILERFSAQQFPDLHSELNLSSLELGDSALYFCASSVVAGGTEAFFGQGTRLTVV.